The clone carrying this TCR beta chain turned up a few times. The antigen is unknown. Data came from immunoSEQ multiplex PCR; TCRdb stores just in-frame clones and leaves some out. Of approximately 7,000 clones listed, around nine tenths are singletons. This sample is drawn from a study of graft-versus-host responses after intestinal transplantation. For the study at large: For around 3 years after anti-thymocyte globulin induction, all recipients took tacrolimus and steroids.

Study-wide findings and caveats: Peak levels of circulating GvH clones tracked with early post-transplant HvG declines. Recipient bone marrow held GvH clones, some seen earlier in ileum or blood.

CDR1 MNHNS and CDR2 SASEGT come from the germline V gene. This CDR3 is built from 14 residues. V lost 9 bases and J lost 0, with 12 bases in between. The chain couples TRBV6-1 to TRBJ1-5, with D perhaps TRBD1 (5 bases). The sample here was PBMCs, taken around 82 days after transplant. This clonotype originated in a human patient who received an intestinal transplant, so some T cells may come from the graft donor. CDR3 loop: CASWPTVSNQPQHF. The CDR3 DNA sequence: TGTGCCAGTTGGCCGACAGTTAGCAATCAGCCCCAGCATTTT.